The count of the clone carrying this TCR beta chain is one. Its target is not known. This specimen comes from a study of T cells in localized non-small cell lung cancer. Overall study findings and caveats: Median detection of top 100 tumor clones in adjacent lung was 57 clones.

In germline, CDR1 is MNHNS, CDR2 SASEGT. With 8 bases removed from V and 0 bases from J, the gap between germline ends came to 13 bases. The CDR3 runs 15 residues. TCRdb's table, derived via immunoSEQ multiplex PCR, lists solely in-frame clones and lacks some. The repertoire holds about 25,000 clones, around nine tenths seen once, with around 14% in the top ten. The origin of this receptor is a female donor at least 60 years old with stage I lung adenocarcinoma. This specimen was peripheral blood, taken before any cancer treatment. V gene TRBV6-1 combines with J gene TRBJ2-2, with D hard to call. CDR3 nucleotides: TGTGCCAGCCGCAGGTCGACAACGAACACCGGGGAGCTGTTTTTT. Translation gives CASRRSTTNTGELFF.